Shown below are 24 T cell receptor beta chains from a single sample sequenced in a study of a mutant IDH1 vaccine in newly diagnosed glioma. Time point: week 23, last vaccination. It was 300 ug of mutant IDH1 20-mer peptide that made up each vaccine dose, given with topical imiquimod. The antigens of these receptors remain unknown. Sequencing was performed with immunoSEQ multiplex PCR; in TCRdb, only in-frame clones are kept and a portion is missing. Of tens of thousands of clones in the sample, almost 85% were seen once. The input for sequencing was PBMCs, taken from a glioma patient whose treatment included an IDH1 peptide vaccine. These receptors originate from a man aged 30-40 years with glioma. Some clones in this sample may be carry-over from other donors' samples.

The genes are TRBV7-2 and TRBJ2-3; 7 bases map to TRBD1. Trimming at V came to 5 bases and at J to 2 bases, leaving 10 bases not matched to a gene. This CDR3 spans 16 amino acids. Germline-derived CDR1 and CDR2 are SGHTA and FQGNSA. The CDR3 coding sequence is TGTGCCAGCAGCCCGTATGGGACAGCTTTCACAGATACGCAGTATTTT. Encoded protein: CASSPYGTAFTDTQYF.

This clone was observed once. The chain uses TRBV25-1 and TRBJ2-3, with 12 bases that match TRBD2. Germline CDR1 MGHDK, CDR2 SYGVNS. Trimming cost V 3 bases and J 2 bases; bases outside gene matches: 3. This CDR3 is built from 16 residues. CDR3 sequence reads: CASSDGLAGLTDTQYF. The CDR3 bases are TGTGCCAGCAGTGACGGACTAGCGGGACTCACAGATACGCAGTATTTT.

The chain recombines TRBV2 with TRBJ2-1; 7 bases map to TRBD1. Per the germline V gene, CDR1 is SNHLY and CDR2 is FYNNEI. The CDR3 has 15 amino acids. After removal of 4 bases from V and 4 bases from J, the junction contained 7 bases not matched to a gene. CDR3 sequence (DNA): TGTGCCAGCAGTGTATCGGGACAGCTATACAATGAGCAGTTCTTC. Amino acids: CASSVSGQLYNEQFF.

The chain is built from TRBV6-1 and TRBJ1-1; 7 nucleotides agree with TRBD1. The CDR3 loop spans 12 amino acids. The germline V gene has CDR1 MNHNS and CDR2 SASEGT. Trimming cost V 5 bases and J 11 bases; bases outside gene matches: 8. The CDR3 spells CASSSGTDEAFF. In DNA form, the CDR3 reads TGTGCCAGCAGTTCTGGGACAGACGAGGCTTTCTTT.

This clone was recorded only once. The genes are TRBV7-8 and TRBJ1-3; D gene uncertain. The CDR3 length is 15 residues. Looked up from germline, CDR1 is SGHVS and CDR2 is FQNEAQ. V lost 1 base and J 0 bases, leaving 7 bases between the germline ends. Here the CDR3 reads CASSLEVYSGNTIYF. CDR3 DNA: TGTGCCAGCAGCTTAGAAGTTTACTCTGGAAACACCATATATTTT. Drawing the rest from reference TRBV7-8 and TRBJ1-3, the complete variable domain is GAGVSQSPRYKVAKRGQDVALRCDPISGHVSLFWYQQALGQGPEFLTYFQNEAQLDKSGLPSDRFFAERPEGSVSTLKIQRTQQEDSAVYLCASSLEVYSGNTIYFGEGSWLTVV.

The chain links TRBV11-1 to TRBJ2-1; 8 bases map to TRBD2. J was trimmed by 6 bases and V by 7 bases; bases with no gene match: 8. CDR3 length: 14 residues. Germline lookup yields CDR1 SGHAT and CDR2 FQDESV (reference sequence). CDR3 region: CASTERELSNEQFF. The CDR3 DNA sequence: TGTGCCAGCACCGAGCGGGAGTTAAGCAATGAGCAGTTCTTC.

The rearrangement joins TRBV11-2 to TRBJ2-1, with 12 bases aligning to TRBD2. Germline CDR1 SGHAT, CDR2 FQNNGV. V trimming: 7 bases; J trimming: 9 bases; junction bases outside the gene matches: 1. The CDR3 spans 12 residues. The CDR3 protein is CASTSGRGEQFF. The DNA for the CDR3 is TGTGCCAGCACTAGCGGGAGGGGTGAGCAGTTCTTC.

This chain connects TRBV28 to TRBJ2-1, with 11 bases lining up with TRBD1. The CDR3 has 19 amino acids. The V segment lost 2 bases and the J segment 2 bases; nucleotides outside the gene matches: 11. Germline assignment: CDR1 MDHEN and CDR2 SYDVKM. The CDR3 here is CASSLGTGGPGRAYNEQFF. The CDR3 bases are TGTGCCAGCAGTTTAGGGACAGGGGGACCGGGACGGGCCTACAATGAGCAGTTCTTC.

The rearrangement uses TRBV29-1 and TRBJ1-4, with a tentative D call TRBD1 (6 bases). Per the germline V gene, CDR1 is SQVTM and CDR2 is ANQGSEA. The germline V and J ends were trimmed by 4 bases and 5 bases, with 14 bases remaining between them. The CDR3 is 14 residues long. The CDR3 nucleotides are TGCAGCGTTGGACGGGACACAGGAAATGAAAAACTGTTTTTT. Translating gives CSVGRDTGNEKLFF.

This chain connects TRBV7-2 to TRBJ2-7, with D unresolved. The CDR3 sequence is 15 residues long. Trimming removed 0 bases at V and 3 bases at J, with 12 bases between. Germline V gene data show CDR1 as SGHTA and CDR2 as FQGNSA. Here the CDR3 DNA reads TGTGCCAGCAGCTTAGCTCCGGTAGTGGGCTACGAGCAGTACTTC. Translating it yields CASSLAPVVGYEQYF.

The chain uses TRBV19 and TRBJ1-2; 7 bases are shared with TRBD1. V lost 9 bases and J lost 7; bases outside the gene matches: 11. From germline, CDR1 is LNHDA and CDR2 SQIVND (reference sequence). The CDR3 extends over 13 amino acids. CDR3 sequence: CASRDRVLRGYTF. In DNA form, the CDR3 reads TGTGCCAGCCGGGACAGAGTTCTCCGTGGCTACACCTTC.

Written as DNA, the CDR3 is TGTGCCAGCAGCGACGGGGTCTCCTACAATGAGCAGTTCTTC. It codes for CASSDGVSYNEQFF. The chain uses TRBV5-4 and TRBJ2-1; possibly TRBD2 for D (5 bases). The CDR3 consists of 14 residues. Germline loops: CDR1 SGHNT, CDR2 YYREEE (reference sequence). Trimming cost V 4 bases and J 0 bases, with 8 bases left between them.

As regards this clone: This sample also contains other DNA sequences that code for the same CDR3. The genes are TRBV12-5 and TRBJ1-1; D remains ambiguous. This CDR3 region has 12 residues. V lost 0 bases, J lost 6 bases, and 5 bases lay in between. Germline lookup yields CDR1 LGHNT and CDR2 FRNRAP. The CDR3 protein is CASGLVPPEAFF. The CDR3, as DNA: TGTGCTAGTGGTTTGGTCCCCCCTGAAGCTTTCTTT.

The chain couples TRBV28 to TRBJ1-1; the match to TRBD1 covers 8 bases. J gave up 4 bases and V 4 bases, and 11 bases lay outside the gene matches. Germline V gene sequence: CDR1 MDHEN, CDR2 SYDVKM. This CDR3 has 16 amino acids. The CDR3 region is CASSSSRTGYTTEAFF. CDR3 nucleotide sequence: TGTGCCAGCAGTTCATCCCGGACAGGGTATACCACTGAAGCTTTCTTT.

The chain couples TRBV11-3 to TRBJ2-3; a weak D match, TRBD1 (6 bases). This CDR3 is built from 17 residues. V lost 0 bases and J lost 1, with 14 bases in between. CDR1 and CDR2 (germline): SGHNT, YENEEA. The CDR3 nucleotides are TGTGCCAGCAGCTTAGAGGTTGAGACAGGAGGCACAGATACGCAGTATTTT. It yields the protein CASSLEVETGGTDTQYF. Together with reference TRBV11-3 and TRBJ2-3, the CDR3 gives the full variable domain: EAGVVQSPRYKIIEKKQPVAFWCNPISGHNTLYWYLQNLGQGPELLIRYENEEAVDDSQLPKDRFSAERLKGVDSTLKIQPAELGDSAVYLCASSLEVETGGTDTQYFGPGTRLTVL.

This clone came up once. As DNA, the CDR3 is TGTGCCAGCAGCTTAGCCGCTCCGAACAATGAGCAGTTCTTC. Protein sequence: CASSLAAPNNEQFF. The V and J genes are TRBV11-2 and TRBJ2-1, with unresolved D. CDR3 length: 14 residues. The V and J ends lost 1 base and 5 bases respectively, with 9 bases between them. Per the germline V gene, CDR1 is SGHAT and CDR2 is FQNNGV.

This clone was picked up one time. The chain combines TRBV19 with TRBJ2-1; D uncertain. In germline, CDR1 is LNHDA, CDR2 SQIVND (reference sequence). The germline V and J ends were trimmed by 6 bases and 0 bases, with 12 bases remaining between them. This CDR3 comprises 15 residues. CDR3 residues: CASSTDLSSYNEQFF. The CDR3 DNA reads TGTGCCAGTAGCACTGACTTGAGCTCCTACAATGAGCAGTTCTTC.

The chain carries TRBV10-3 and TRBJ2-1, with TRBD2 matching 8 bases. J was trimmed by 5 bases and V by 2 bases; bases with no gene match: 14. The CDR3 runs to 18 residues. Germline loops: CDR1 ENHRY, CDR2 SYGVKD. The CDR3 is CAISEGGRSGSLDNEQFF. The CDR3 DNA is TGTGCCATCAGTGAGGGCGGTCGGAGCGGGAGTCTGGACAATGAGCAGTTCTTC.

The chain is built from TRBV5-4 and TRBJ2-3, with a possible D match to TRBD2 (6 bases). The V end lost 3 bases, the J end lost 1 base, and 9 bases lay between the germline ends. CDR3 length: 14 residues. Germline V gene lookup returns CDR1 SGHNT and CDR2 YYREEE (reference sequence). CDR3 nucleotide sequence: TGTGCCAGCAGCTGGGGGACTGGCACAGATACGCAGTATTTT. Translating gives CASSWGTGTDTQYF.

This clone was detected once. The chain employs TRBV7-3 and TRBJ2-3; possibly TRBD1 or TRBD2 for D (5 bases each). The CDR3 has 14 amino acids. V gave up 5 bases and J gave up 2 bases, with 11 bases separating them. Germline V CDR1 and CDR2: SGHTA, FQGTGA. In DNA, the CDR3 is TGTGCCAGCAGCCAAGGGGACGTCACAGATACGCAGTATTTT. Amino acid sequence: CASSQGDVTDTQYF.

The chain joins TRBV6-4 to TRBJ1-5; TRBD1 agrees at 9 bases. This CDR3 spans 16 amino acids. Germline V gives CDR1 MRHNA, CDR2 SNTAGT. The junction had 9 bases not matched to a gene; V was cut back by 3 bases and J by 6 bases. CDR3 DNA sequence: TGTGCCAGCAGTGATGGGGGACAGGGTGGTTTTCAGCCCCAGCATTTT. This gives the protein CASSDGGQGGFQPQHF.

The genes are TRBV28 and TRBJ1-6; weak D call: TRBD1 (5 bases). V gave up 7 bases and J gave up 11 bases, with 12 bases separating them. The CDR3 has 12 residues. Germline lookup yields CDR1 MDHEN and CDR2 SYDVKM. This CDR3 reads CASTGGTPPLHF. DNA of the CDR3: TGTGCCAGCACCGGGGGTACGCCACCCCTCCACTTT.

The V gene is TRBV18, the J gene TRBJ1-2, with D possibly TRBD1 on 6 matching bases. Germline CDR1 reads KGHSH; CDR2 reads LQKENI. V lost 3 bases and J 6 bases, leaving 23 bases between the germline ends. This CDR3 is 17 amino acids long. This CDR3 is CASSPLSEQGVRNGYTF. DNA for the CDR3: TGTGCCAGCTCACCCTTATCAGAACAGGGAGTTAGGAATGGCTACACCTTC. The whole variable domain, filled in from reference TRBV18 and TRBJ1-2, reads NAGVMQNPRHLVRRRGQEARLRCSPMKGHSHVYWYRQLPEEGLKFMVYLQKENIIDESGMPKERFSAEFPKEGPSILRIQQVVRGDSAAYFCASSPLSEQGVRNGYTFGSGTRLTVV.

This chain links TRBV28 with TRBJ2-7; unclear D gene. Looked up from germline, CDR1 is MDHEN and CDR2 is SYDVKM. The CDR3 is 11 residues long. Trimming shortened V by 7 bases and J by 5 bases, and 9 bases separated the two germline ends. CDR3 loop: CASTQEHEQYF. The CDR3 DNA sequence: TGTGCCAGCACCCAAGAACACGAGCAGTACTTC.